The 21 T cell receptor beta chains reported below all come from one sample, sequenced in a study of blood T cells in healthy people across ages. A second PCR of about 7 to 12 cycles used a sample-barcoded 5' primer and a J-beta primer mix. TCRdb independently ran MiXCR on the 5' RACE reads; one entry per CDR3 protein. This table holds about a million distinct CDR3 sequences, around 54% found once. Sequenced: blood. The receptors come from a woman aged 55-69 years in good health.

In its sample, this clonotype was seen a few times. This rearrangement joins TRBV7-3 to TRBJ2-5; tentative D call: TRBD1 (6 bases). The CDR3 is 15 amino acids. Trimming stripped 1 base from V and 5 bases from J, with 14 bases between. The germline V gene has CDR1 SGHTA and CDR2 FQGTGA. CDR3: CASSLRDTLWETQYF. Here the CDR3 DNA reads TGTGCCAGCAGCTTAAGGGACACTTTGTGGGAGACCCAGTACTTC. Full variable domain (rest looked up from reference TRBV7-3 and TRBJ2-5): GAGVSQTPSNKVTEKGKYVELRCDPISGHTALYWYRQSLGQGPEFLIYFQGTGAADDSGLPNDRFFAVRPEGSVSTLKIQRTERGDSAVYLCASSLRDTLWETQYFGPGTRLLVL.

The V gene is TRBV7-2, the J gene TRBJ2-3; tentatively, D is TRBD2 (5 bases). Trimming shortened V by 2 bases and J by 0 bases, and 9 bases separated the two germline ends. Germline lookup yields CDR1 SGHTA and CDR2 FQGNSA. The CDR3 is 15 residues long. CDR3 in amino acids: CASSLQAGSTDTQYF. DNA of the CDR3: TGTGCCAGCAGCTTACAGGCGGGTAGCACAGATACGCAGTATTTT.

The chain uses TRBV5-1 and TRBJ2-4; perhaps TRBD1 as D (6 bases). The end of the DNA fits TRBJ2-7 better, so the J call may be wrong. The length of the CDR3 is 15 residues. The germline gives CDR1 SGHRS, CDR2 YFSETQ. As DNA, the CDR3 is TGCGCCAGCAGCATATCACAGGGATCTCGCTACGAGCAGTACTTC. The encoded protein is CASSISQGSRYEQYF.

This chain uses TRBV9 with TRBJ1-5; 9 nucleotides match TRBD1. The V gene's germline CDR1 is SGDLS and CDR2 YYNGEE. There are 15 residues in the CDR3. J lost 7 bases, V lost 4 bases, and 9 bases had no gene match. CDR3 DNA: TGTGCCAGCAGCAGCGGACAGGGGACGGGGCAGCCCCAGCATTTT. Its protein is CASSSGQGTGQPQHF. The full variable domain, in which reference TRBV9 and TRBJ1-5 provide the parts outside the CDR3, is DSGVTQTPKHLITATGQRVTLRCSPRSGDLSVYWYQQSLDQGLQFLIQYYNGEERAKGNILERFSAQQFPDLHSELNLSSLELGDSALYFCASSSGQGTGQPQHFGDGTRLSIL.

The V call is TRBV27, the J call TRBJ2-2; D remains ambiguous. The germline V and J ends were trimmed by 5 bases and 9 bases, with 13 bases remaining between them. This CDR3 region has 13 residues. Per the germline V gene, CDR1 is MNHEY and CDR2 is SMNVEV (reference sequence). CDR3 nucleotides: TGTGCCAGCAGTCCTAGTGACCACAGGGAGCTGTTTTTT. This translates into CASSPSDHRELFF.

The J gene is TRBJ2-7, the V gene TRBV4-1; 10 nucleotides match TRBD2. J was trimmed by 0 bases and V by 3 bases; bases with no gene match: 8. This CDR3 is built from 17 residues. Per germline, CDR1 MGHRA and CDR2 YSYEKL. Here the CDR3 DNA reads TGCGCCAGCAGCCAGATTCTAGCGGGAGTCGTCTCCTACGAGCAGTACTTC. Translating gives CASSQILAGVVSYEQYF.

The chain recombines TRBV20-1 with TRBJ1-1, with D tentatively TRBD1 (5 bases). This CDR3 region has 12 residues. From germline, CDR1 is DFQATT and CDR2 SNEGSKA (reference sequence). Between the trimmed V and J ends, which lost 4 bases and 7 bases, there was a span of 13 bases. CDR3 coding DNA: TGCAGTGCTACACGGACTAGGGGTGAAGCTTTCTTT. This sequence encodes CSATRTRGEAFF.

The chain links TRBV20-1 to TRBJ1-2; 7 nucleotides match TRBD1. This CDR3 region has 13 residues. The J segment lost 7 bases and the V segment lost 2 bases, leaving 7 bases of the junction unmatched. From germline, CDR1 is DFQATT and CDR2 SNEGSKA (reference sequence). The CDR3 spells CSARPTGDGGYTF. DNA of the CDR3: TGCAGTGCTAGACCCACAGGGGATGGTGGCTACACCTTC.

This clonotype was recorded a few times. CDR3 amino acids: CASSHLGGRETQYF. The CDR3 bases are TGTGCCAGCAGCCACCTCGGTGGGAGGGAGACCCAGTACTTC. The chain couples TRBV7-2 to TRBJ2-5, with D perhaps TRBD2 (6 bases). Germline V CDR1 and CDR2: SGHTA, FQGNSA. This CDR3 is built from 14 residues. Trimming took 5 bases from V and 5 from J, leaving 15 bases between them.

This clonotype has a handful of counts. This chain connects TRBV3-1 to TRBJ1-5; D gene uncertain. The CDR3 runs to 16 residues. Germline V gives CDR1 LGHDT, CDR2 YNNKEL (reference sequence). V lost 0 bases to trimming and J lost 1 base, with 10 bases between them. For the CDR3, the DNA is TGTGCCAGCAGCCAAGAAAGCGGCCGAAGCAATCAGCCCCAGCATTTT. Amino acids: CASSQESGRSNQPQHF.

This chain joins TRBV7-9 and TRBJ2-1; D is possibly TRBD2 (5 bases). With 1 base removed from V and 4 bases from J, the gap between germline ends came to 14 bases. The CDR3 has 16 residues. Germline CDR1 SEHNR, CDR2 FQNEAQ (reference sequence). As DNA, the CDR3 is TGTGCCAGCAGCTTAGTTGGCGGGCTACGGTACAATGAGCAGTTCTTC. It translates to CASSLVGGLRYNEQFF.

This clonotype was seen a handful of times. The chain combines TRBV29-1 with TRBJ2-7; D gene uncertain. The CDR3 runs to 11 residues. Germline loops: CDR1 SQVTM, CDR2 ANQGSEA. In nucleotides, the CDR3 is TGCGGAATTGGGGTAAACTACGAGCAGTACTTC. Protein product: CGIGVNYEQYF.

This chain connects TRBV29-1 to TRBJ2-3; 8 bases agree with TRBD2. Germline values: CDR1 SQVTM, CDR2 ANQGSEA. After removal of 2 bases from V and 1 base from J, the junction contained 2 bases not matched to a gene. There are 14 residues in the CDR3. The CDR3 protein is CSVELAGRTDTQYF. The CDR3 bases are TGCAGCGTTGAACTAGCGGGCCGCACAGATACGCAGTATTTT.

This clonotype showed up just a few times. This chain connects TRBV19 to TRBJ2-4; no definite D call. CDR3 length: 14 amino acids. Looked up from germline, CDR1 is LNHDA and CDR2 is SQIVND (reference sequence). Trimming removed 1 base at V and 7 bases at J, with 11 bases between. The CDR3 nucleotides are TGTGCCAGTAGTATAGGAGCGAGTGAGAACATTCAGTACTTC. Translated: CASSIGASENIQYF.

V is TRBV28 and J is TRBJ2-5; tentative D call: TRBD1 (5 bases). With 7 bases removed from V and 2 bases from J, the gap between germline ends came to 11 bases. CDR1 and CDR2 (germline): MDHEN, SYDVKM. CDR3 size: 13 residues. CDR3: CASKGRAQETQYF. In DNA form, the CDR3 reads TGTGCCAGCAAGGGCAGGGCACAAGAGACCCAGTACTTC.

This clonotype was seen a few times. The chain is built from TRBV18 and TRBJ1-6, with 8 bases fitting TRBD1. Germline trimming cut 4 bases from V and 3 bases from J; bases unmatched to any gene: 5. Germline values: CDR1 KGHSH, CDR2 LQKENI. The CDR3 has 16 residues. CDR3 nucleotide sequence: TGTGCCAGCTCACTCCAGGGGGCGAACTATAATTCACCCCTCCACTTT. As protein: CASSLQGANYNSPLHF. Full variable domain (remainder filled in from reference TRBV18 and TRBJ1-6): NAGVMQNPRHLVRRRGQEARLRCSPMKGHSHVYWYRQLPEEGLKFMVYLQKENIIDESGMPKERFSAEFPKEGPSILRIQQVVRGDSAAYFCASSLQGANYNSPLHFGNGTRLTVT.

This clonotype was seen more than once but under ten times. The chain carries TRBV15 and TRBJ2-7; no firm D call. V was pared by 0 bases and J by 4 bases, with 4 bases between. The CDR3 contains 12 residues. Germline loops: CDR1 LNHNV, CDR2 YYDKDF (reference sequence). As DNA, the CDR3 is TGTGCCACCAGCAGAGATCCGTACGAGCAGTACTTC. Its translation is CATSRDPYEQYF.

This clonotype has only a few counts. The chain is built from TRBV20-1 and TRBJ2-1, with D possibly being TRBD2 (6 bases). The germline gives CDR1 DFQATT, CDR2 SNEGSKA (reference sequence). V lost 2 bases to trimming and J lost 10 bases, with 15 bases between them. The CDR3 extends over 13 amino acids. The CDR3 DNA sequence: TGCAGTGCTAGACAAACTAGCAAGGGGGAGCAGTTCTTC. Amino acids: CSARQTSKGEQFF.

This clonotype was seen a few times. The chain joins TRBV5-1 to TRBJ1-2; TRBD1 might be the D (6 bases). CDR1 is SGHRS, CDR2 YFSETQ, per germline. The CDR3 has 15 residues. V shed 0 bases and J shed 4 bases, with 13 bases lying between them. In nucleotides, the CDR3 is TGCGCCAGCAGCTTGGAGGGACATCATGCCTATGGCTACACCTTC. Translating it yields CASSLEGHHAYGYTF.

V and J are TRBV5-1 and TRBJ2-3; D gene ambiguous. The CDR3 loop spans 11 amino acids. V dropped 0 bases and J dropped 11 bases, with 7 bases sitting between them. In germline, CDR1 is SGHRS, CDR2 YFSETQ. This chain's CDR3 is CASSLVSQQYF. CDR3 sequence (DNA): TGCGCCAGCAGCTTGGTCTCTCAGCAGTATTTT.

The chain uses TRBV29-1 and TRBJ2-1; 7 bases fit TRBD2. The DNA end favors TRBJ2-7, so the J call may be wrong. Germline V gene sequence: CDR1 SQVTM, CDR2 ANQGSEA. This CDR3 has 14 amino acids. In DNA, the CDR3 is TGCAGCGTTGAAGACGGGAGGTATAGCCATGAGCAGTACTTC. It encodes CSVEDGRYSHEQYF.